Below are 28 T cell receptor beta chains sequenced from a single sample in a study of control samples from healthy donors and cancer patients. Produced via immunoSEQ multiplex PCR; TCRdb's table is partial and in-frame only. The sample consists of 90,000 to 100,000 clones, 90% of them appearing once. Material: blood. The source of these receptors is a woman under 30 in good health.

The rearrangement uses TRBV3-1 (or the pseudogene TRBV3-2) and TRBJ1-4, with D perhaps TRBD1 (6 bases). V gave up 0 bases and J gave up 2 bases, with 10 bases separating them. CDR3 length equals 16 residues. In germline, CDR1 is LGHDT, CDR2 YNNKEL (reference sequence). The DNA of the CDR3 is TGTGCCAGCAGCCAAGATACGGGGGCGACTAATGAAAAACTGTTTTTT. Protein sequence: CASSQDTGATNEKLFF.

This clone occurred once. The rearrangement links TRBV7-9 to TRBJ1-3, with D perhaps TRBD1 (5 bases). The CDR3 has 14 residues. V was trimmed by 4 bases and J by 2 bases, leaving 9 bases between them. Looked up from germline, CDR1 is SEHNR and CDR2 is FQNEAQ (reference sequence). CDR3: CASSSEGAGNTIYF. The CDR3, as DNA: TGTGCCAGCAGCTCAGAAGGGGCTGGAAACACCATATATTTT.

The chain carries TRBV5-1 and TRBJ2-3; TRBD2 agrees at 16 bases. J was trimmed by 6 bases and V by 4 bases; bases with no gene match: 8. CDR3 length: 17 amino acids. CDR1 and CDR2 from the germline V gene are SGHRS and YFSETQ. The CDR3 protein is CASSPQGLAGGRDTQYF. The DNA of the CDR3 is TGCGCCAGCAGCCCACAGGGACTAGCGGGGGGGCGCGATACGCAGTATTTT.

The chain's CDR3 is CASSLGYGYTF. DNA of the CDR3: TGTGCCAGCAGCCTGGGCTATGGCTACACCTTC. The V call is TRBV12-3 or TRBV12-4, the J call TRBJ1-2; D not resolved. Trimming stripped 6 bases from V and 4 bases from J, with 6 bases between. The CDR3 has 11 residues.

The chain has TRBV5-1 and TRBJ1-2, with a weak D call TRBD1 (5 bases). This CDR3 region has 12 residues. Trimming cost V 0 bases and J 7 bases, with 7 bases left between them. In germline, CDR1 is SGHRS, CDR2 YFSETQ. The CDR3 DNA reads TGCGCCAGCAGCTTGGAGCAGGGTGGCTACACCTTC. It encodes CASSLEQGGYTF.

This rearrangement joins TRBV3-1 (or the pseudogene TRBV3-2) to TRBJ1-1, with D perhaps matching TRBD1 (6 bases). V was pared by 9 bases and J by 7 bases, with 12 bases between. The CDR3 consists of 11 residues. Germline V lookup: CDR1 LGHDT, CDR2 YNNKEL (reference sequence). CDR3 sequence (DNA): TGTGCCAGTTCGAGGGGGGATGAAGCTTTCTTT. This encodes CASSRGDEAFF.

The chain combines TRBV19 with TRBJ2-7; no reliable D call. Trimming took off 1 base at V and 0 bases at J, with 7 bases between the two ends. There are 14 residues in the CDR3. The germline V gene encodes CDR1 LNHDA and CDR2 SQIVND (reference sequence). CDR3 amino acids: CASSIAESSYEQYF. In DNA form, the CDR3 reads TGTGCCAGTAGTATAGCTGAGAGCTCCTACGAGCAGTACTTC.

This rearrangement joins TRBV5-6 to TRBJ2-3; 9 bases align to TRBD2. V lost 4 bases and J lost 3; bases outside the gene matches: 18. Germline V lookup: CDR1 SGHDT, CDR2 YYEEEE. This CDR3 contains 19 residues. CDR3 nucleotides: TGTGCCAGCAGCATGGAGCCTAGCGGGGTCACCAAGTGGACAGATACGCAGTATTTT. It encodes CASSMEPSGVTKWTDTQYF.

J is TRBJ2-7 and V is TRBV6-5, with D uncertain. Germline V gene sequence: CDR1 MNHEY, CDR2 SVGAGI. CDR3 length: 13 residues. The V end was cut by 8 bases, the J end by 0 bases, with 11 bases between. CDR3 DNA: TGTGCCAGCGCGGCCAGGAGCTCCTACGAGCAGTACTTC. Its translation: CASAARSSYEQYF.

The V gene is TRBV7-3, the J gene TRBJ1-4; perhaps TRBD1 as D (5 bases). Germline V gene sequence: CDR1 SGHTA, CDR2 FQGTGA. The CDR3 runs to 15 residues. V was trimmed by 5 bases and J by 0 bases, leaving 10 bases between them. As DNA, the CDR3 is TGTGCCAGCAGCCCGGGGGGTGCAACTAATGAAAAACTGTTTTTT. It encodes CASSPGGATNEKLFF. Full variable domain (outside the CDR3, taken from reference TRBV7-3 and TRBJ1-4): GAGVSQTPSNKVTEKGKYVELRCDPISGHTALYWYRQSLGQGPEFLIYFQGTGAADDSGLPNDRFFAVRPEGSVSTLKIQRTERGDSAVYLCASSPGGATNEKLFFGSGTQLSVL.

The J gene is TRBJ1-2, the V gene TRBV7-9, with 9 bases matching TRBD1. With 4 bases clipped from V and 5 bases from J, the junction kept 8 bases outside the gene matches. Germline loops: CDR1 SEHNR, CDR2 FQNEAQ (reference sequence). The CDR3 totals 15 residues. The CDR3 loop reads CASSSYLGQGYGYTF. CDR3 DNA: TGTGCCAGCAGCTCATACTTAGGACAGGGGTATGGCTACACCTTC.

This chain joins TRBV6-1 and TRBJ1-2; TRBD1 agrees at 8 bases. The CDR3 runs 13 residues. V lost 3 bases, J lost 3 bases, and 0 bases stayed unmatched. Germline CDR1 is MNHNS and CDR2 is SASEGT. In DNA form, the CDR3 reads TGTGCCAGCAGTGACAGGGGGCACTATGGCTACACCTTC. Protein product: CASSDRGHYGYTF.

Here the CDR3 DNA reads TGTGCCACCAGTGGCTCCCGGGGTGAAAAACTGTTTTTT. Translation: CATSGSRGEKLFF. V and J are TRBV24-1 and TRBJ1-4; unclear D gene. CDR3 length equals 13 residues. Germline CDR1 and CDR2: KGHDR and SFDVKD. Trimming cost V 5 bases and J 7 bases, with 10 bases left between them.

The V call is TRBV7-9, the J call TRBJ1-2; 8 bases are shared with TRBD1. Germline V CDR1 and CDR2: SEHNR, FQNEAQ (reference sequence). The V segment lost 5 bases and the J segment 0 bases; nucleotides outside the gene matches: 8. This CDR3 is 16 amino acids long. The CDR3 nucleotides read TGTGCCAGCAGCCCCTTGGACAGGGACCCTAACTATGGCTACACCTTC. Translation gives CASSPLDRDPNYGYTF.

V and J are TRBV7-9 and TRBJ1-4, with 8 positions matching TRBD1. The V and J ends lost 6 bases and 5 bases, in that order; junction bases with no gene match: 14. CDR3 size: 17 residues. Germline V gives CDR1 SEHNR, CDR2 FQNEAQ (reference sequence). For the CDR3, the DNA is TGTGCCAGCAGTTATAATTCGGGGACAGGCGGGAATGAAAAACTGTTTTTT. Residues: CASSYNSGTGGNEKLFF.

The chain is built from TRBV10-1 and TRBJ1-1; D gene uncertain. The length of the CDR3 is 14 residues. Trimming cost V 3 bases and J 1 base, with 9 bases left between them. The germline V gene encodes CDR1 WNHNN and CDR2 SYGVQD (reference sequence). CDR3 sequence reads: CASSEGRANTEAFF. The CDR3 nucleotides read TGCGCCAGCAGTGAAGGCCGAGCGAACACTGAAGCTTTCTTT.

This chain joins TRBV5-1 and TRBJ2-5; TRBD2 matches at 7 bases. Per the germline V gene, CDR1 is SGHRS and CDR2 is YFSETQ. This CDR3 comprises 16 residues. The junction had 8 bases not matched to a gene; V was cut back by 0 bases and J by 3 bases. Here the CDR3 reads CASSLGGTAGEETQYF. CDR3 bases: TGCGCCAGCAGCTTGGGGGGGACTGCGGGGGAAGAGACCCAGTACTTC.

The gene calls are TRBV5-6 and TRBJ1-1; D is possibly TRBD1 (5 bases). Trimming shortened V by 0 bases and J by 7 bases, and 13 bases separated the two germline ends. CDR3 length: 14 amino acids. CDR1 and CDR2 from the germline V gene are SGHDT and YYEEEE. CDR3 region: CASSLARGRDEAFF. DNA of the CDR3: TGTGCCAGCAGCTTGGCGAGGGGACGGGATGAAGCTTTCTTT.

The V call is TRBV10-1, the J call TRBJ2-3; 9 bases match TRBD2. The CDR3 sequence is 19 residues long. With V trimmed by 4 bases and J by 2 bases, 16 bases remained unmatched. CDR1 and CDR2 (germline): WNHNN, SYGVQD (reference sequence). The CDR3 DNA reads TGCGCCAGCAGTGTGCTGGGGCGGGGGGGTATGGAAAACACAGATACGCAGTATTTT. Amino acids: CASSVLGRGGMENTDTQYF.

For the CDR3, the DNA is TGTGCCAGCAGCTTGGGTCTAGCGGGGACGGTTTACGAGCAGTACTTC. As protein: CASSLGLAGTVYEQYF. This chain joins TRBV5-4 and TRBJ2-7; TRBD2 matches at 9 bases. CDR1 and CDR2 (germline): SGHNT, YYREEE (reference sequence). There are 16 residues in the CDR3. V lost 0 bases, J lost 4 bases, and 8 bases stayed unmatched.

This clone was seen once. The chain has TRBV29-1 and TRBJ1-1; D is unclear. The CDR3 has 12 amino acids. Germline V gene data show CDR1 as SQVTM and CDR2 as ANQGSEA. The germline V and J ends were trimmed by 7 bases and 1 base, with 10 bases remaining between them. The CDR3 region is CSAGPTNTEAFF. The CDR3 DNA follows: TGCAGCGCCGGACCGACGAACACTGAAGCTTTCTTT. Based on the CDR3 plus reference TRBV29-1 and TRBJ1-1, the full variable domain is SAVISQKPSRDICQRGTSLTIQCQVDSQVTMMFWYRQQPGQSLTLIATANQGSEATYESGFVIDKFPISRPNLTFSTLTVSNMSPEDSSIYLCSAGPTNTEAFFGQGTRLTVV.

This chain uses TRBV10-3 with TRBJ1-2, with a possible D match to TRBD1 (6 bases). Trimming took 11 bases from V and 6 from J, leaving 22 bases between them. Germline-derived CDR1 and CDR2 are ENHRY and SYGVKD. The CDR3 is made up of 14 amino acids. The CDR3 reads CASAPTQGRDGYTF. In DNA form, the CDR3 reads TGTGCCTCAGCCCCGACTCAGGGGAGGGATGGCTACACCTTC.

The chain uses TRBV19 and TRBJ2-5, with 9 bases matching TRBD1. Germline CDR1 and CDR2: LNHDA and SQIVND (reference sequence). V lost 1 base, J lost 2 bases, and 2 bases stayed unmatched. The CDR3 loop spans 15 amino acids. The CDR3 reads CASSIGDRDQETQYF. For the CDR3, the DNA is TGTGCCAGTAGTATAGGGGACAGGGATCAAGAGACCCAGTACTTC.

This chain links TRBV20-1 with TRBJ2-1; 11 nucleotides align to TRBD2. The length of the CDR3 is 16 residues. CDR1 DFQATT and CDR2 SNEGSKA come from the germline V gene (reference sequence). Trimming at V came to 3 bases and at J to 7 bases, leaving 11 bases not matched to a gene. DNA of the CDR3: TGCAGTGCTAGTTCGTTTAGCGGGGGGGCGTTGAATGAGCAGTTCTTC. Protein product: CSASSFSGGALNEQFF.

This clone was recorded only once. This chain uses TRBV27 with TRBJ1-1; D is perhaps TRBD1 (5 bases). Germline V gives CDR1 MNHEY, CDR2 SMNVEV (reference sequence). The CDR3 spans 13 residues. V shed 7 bases and J shed 5 bases, with 14 bases lying between them. CDR3 bases: TGTGCCAGCACCCTCGTGCGGGGGACTGAAGCTTTCTTT. Amino acid sequence: CASTLVRGTEAFF.

The chain recombines TRBV9 with TRBJ2-3, with 7 bases matching TRBD2. The CDR3 has 15 residues. The junction had 13 bases not matched to a gene; V was cut back by 4 bases and J by 8 bases. Looked up from germline, CDR1 is SGDLS and CDR2 is YYNGEE. CDR3 residues: CASSSVAGGLRTQYF. CDR3 bases: TGTGCCAGCAGCTCCGTAGCGGGCGGCCTCCGTACGCAGTATTTT.

This chain uses TRBV15 with TRBJ2-5, with 7 bases fitting TRBD2. With 4 bases clipped from V and 3 bases from J, the junction kept 11 bases outside the gene matches. CDR3 length: 16 residues. Per germline, CDR1 LNHNV and CDR2 YYDKDF (reference sequence). The CDR3 DNA reads TGTGCCACCAGCAATCCGGCTAGCGGACTAAAAGAGACCCAGTACTTC. As protein: CATSNPASGLKETQYF.

The V and J genes are TRBV5-1 and TRBJ1-3, with 8 bases aligning to TRBD1. Germline V lookup: CDR1 SGHRS, CDR2 YFSETQ. V lost 1 base to trimming and J lost 6 bases; unmatched junction nucleotides: 12. CDR3 size: 17 residues. In DNA form, the CDR3 reads TGCGCCAGCAGCTTGAACCCTCAGGACAGGGCTCAAAACACCATATATTTT. Protein sequence: CASSLNPQDRAQNTIYF.